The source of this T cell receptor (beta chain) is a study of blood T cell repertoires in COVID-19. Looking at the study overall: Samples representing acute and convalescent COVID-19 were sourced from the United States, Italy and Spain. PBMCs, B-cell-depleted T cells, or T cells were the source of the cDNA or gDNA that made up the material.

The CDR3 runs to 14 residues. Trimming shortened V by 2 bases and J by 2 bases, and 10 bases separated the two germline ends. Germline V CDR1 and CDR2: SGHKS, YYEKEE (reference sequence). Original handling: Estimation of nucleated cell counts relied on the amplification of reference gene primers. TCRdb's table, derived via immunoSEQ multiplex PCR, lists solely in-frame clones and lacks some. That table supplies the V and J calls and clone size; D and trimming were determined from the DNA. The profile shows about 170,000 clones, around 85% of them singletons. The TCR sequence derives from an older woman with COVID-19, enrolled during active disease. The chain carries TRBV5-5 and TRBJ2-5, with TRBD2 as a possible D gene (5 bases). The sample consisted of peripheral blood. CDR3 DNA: TGTGCCAGCAGCTTCCGGGGTCGGCAAGAGACCCAGTACTTC. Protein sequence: CASSFRGRQETQYF.